The TCR beta chain under discussion was sequenced for a study of T cell repertoires in MIS-A myocarditis. The CDR3 length is 15 residues. CDR1 MNHEY and CDR2 SMNVEV come from the germline V gene (reference sequence). V dropped 4 bases and J dropped 7 bases, with 16 bases sitting between them. Repertoires were generated with immunoSEQ multiplex PCR, while TCRdb's copy carries only in-frame clones and drops some. The sample includes fewer than 15,000 clones, around 70% of them seen just once. The TCR comes from a man aged 18 to 30 with fulminant myocarditis from multisystem inflammatory syndrome in adults (MIS-A) after COVID-19. The chain couples TRBV27 to TRBJ1-4; possible D gene TRBD1, 5 bases. Input material: left ventricle heart tissue obtained at autopsy. For the CDR3, the DNA is TGTGCCAGCAGTTCCCGGGGCCGGGTAATTGAAAAACTGTTTTTT. As protein: CASSSRGRVIEKLFF.